This T cell receptor (beta chain) was recovered during a study of response to subunit inactivated influenza vaccine (dated by TCRdb to between 2017 and 2018). In terms of the full investigation: Deep quantitative profiling of the T cell receptor repertoire was used in the study to follow responses to a trivalent subunit inactivated influenza vaccine.

This clonotype was observed at least ten times. The antigen this receptor binds is unknown. Base qualities are not provided; no much larger clone lies one nucleotide away. Taken with the paper, the label for time point translates to: 40 to 45 days after influenza vaccine administration. Library prep was done by RT-PCR. The run used an Illumina HiSeq 2500. TCRdb trimmed the raw reads at Q25, called clones with MiXCR and kept productive beta chains. For every CDR3 protein sequence, its rows merge into one entry that carries the most common genes and DNA. This sample holds roughly 160,000 distinct CDR3 sequences; around 9.9% were observed only once. The ten most abundant clones make up around 12% of the sample. What the study reported, not specific to this receptor: The authors proposed that each seasonal influenza vaccination may bring in only a limited number of new T cells.

This TCR came from a man aged 50-59 years who received an inactivated influenza vaccine. Donor details come from another sample of the same person, matched by shared clones. The specimen was non-naive T cells sorted from PBMCs, collected about 40 days after vaccination. Interpreted using the paper, the cell subset or site label stands for: memory T cell fraction.

Here is the DNA: TGTGCCAGCAGTGGGGCAGAGGAGGGGTCCTACGAGCAGTACTTC. The encoded protein is CASSGAEEGSYEQYF. The rearranged segments are TRBV12-3 or TRBV12-4 and TRBJ2-7; 6 matching bases give a weak D call of TRBD2. Reading from cysteine to phenylalanine, the CDR3 counts 15 amino acids. The only DNA kept is the CDR3, 45 bases in frame from the first base. V is reduced by 5 bases and J by 1 base, leaving a spacing of 15 bases between them.